The rows below give T cell receptor beta chains drawn from one sample of a study of regulatory T cells in long-lasting Graves disease. A single record per CDR3 protein comes from TCRdb applying MiXCR to the multiplex PCR reads. The data contain hundreds of thousands of distinct CDR3 sequences, approximately 22% of them seen just once; the ten biggest clones take up 10% to 15%. The sequencing here drew on peripheral blood mononuclear cells (PBMCs), taken when the disease was refractory, from a patient treated with antithyroid drugs. The receptors were sampled from a female donor with Graves disease. Both conserved end residues are part of each CDR3. The D gene is left open where the match is weak. Clone size, where shown, is once, few, many, or a class for clones that have expanded.

>TRBV6-6|.|TRBJ2-1|15|.
CASSYSMDGGNEQFF
TGTGCCAGCAGTTACTCGATGGATGGAGGAAATGAGCAGTTCTTC
>TRBV20-1|.|TRBJ1-2|14|.
CSARDRIYNYGYTF
TGCAGTGCTAGAGATCGAATATATAACTATGGCTACACCTTC
>TRBV5-1|.|TRBJ1-1|13|few
CASSLNENTEAFF
TGCGCCAGCAGCTTGAACGAGAACACTGAAGCTTTCTTT
>TRBV28|.|TRBJ2-6|20|.
CASGAGTPGDGRSGANVLTF
TGTGCCAGCGGAGCAGGGACCCCGGGAGACGGCCGCTCTGGGGCCAACGTCCTGACTTTC
>TRBV27|.|TRBJ2-7|12|many
CATADGPYEQYF
TGTGCCACCGCGGACGGTCCCTACGAGCAGTACTTC
>TRBV12-3/TRBV12-4|.|TRBJ1-1|12|many
CASSLVGGEAFF
TGTGCCAGCAGTTTAGTAGGGGGTGAAGCTTTCTTT
>TRBV9|TRBD2|TRBJ2-7|14|few
CASSAPAGSNEQYF
TGTGCCAGCAGCGCTCCAGCGGGATCCAACGAGCAGTACTTC
>TRBV3-1|TRBD1|TRBJ1-5|14|few
CATNTGGSWQPQHF
TGTGCCACCAACACAGGGGGCTCTTGGCAGCCCCAGCATTTT
>TRBV11-3|.|TRBJ1-6|15|few
CASSLEGGGNSPLHF
TGTGCCAGCAGCTTAGAAGGGGGAGGAAATTCACCCCTCCACTTT
>TRBV7-2|.|TRBJ1-6|15|.
CASSPVPFYNSPLHF
TGTGCCAGCAGCCCGGTCCCCTTCTATAATTCACCCCTCCACTTT
>TRBV2|.|TRBJ2-3|14|few
CASSWAVSTDTQYF
TGTGCCAGCAGTTGGGCGGTTAGCACAGATACGCAGTATTTT
>TRBV9|TRBD1|TRBJ2-6|16|.
CASSVGQGAGANVLTF
TGTGCCAGCAGCGTAGGACAGGGGGCTGGGGCCAACGTCCTGACTTTC
>TRBV24-1|.|TRBJ2-2|20|few
CATSEPPWGREGANTGELFF
TGTGCCACCAGTGAACCACCATGGGGCAGGGAAGGGGCGAACACCGGGGAGCTGTTTTTT
>TRBV29-1|.|TRBJ2-2|12|few
CSVLGSPGELFF
TGCAGCGTCCTCGGTTCCCCCGGGGAGCTGTTTTTT
>TRBV19|.|TRBJ1-1|14|many
CASSIPRGYTEAFF
TGTGCCAGTAGTATCCCTCGGGGGTACACTGAAGCTTTCTTT
>TRBV10-3|.|TRBJ1-2|12|.
CAISDRDYGYTF
TGTGCCATATCAGACAGAGACTATGGCTACACCTTC
>TRBV5-1|.|TRBJ1-6|15|.
CASSASGPRWSTLHF
TGCGCCAGCAGCGCATCGGGACCGCGGTGGAGTACCCTCCACTTT
>TRBV7-2|TRBD2|TRBJ2-5|14|many
CASSLGTRGETQYF
TGTGCCAGCAGCCTCGGGACTAGAGGGGAGACCCAGTACTTC
>TRBV6-1|TRBD1|TRBJ1-1|12|many
CASSNDRVRAFF
TGTGCCAGCAGTAACGACAGGGTGCGGGCTTTCTTT
>TRBV30|.|TRBJ2-2|15|.
CAWSVPALNTGELFF
TGTGCCTGGAGTGTACCGGCACTTAACACCGGGGAGCTGTTTTTT
>TRBV9|.|TRBJ1-5|12|.
CASSALGGPQHF
TGTGCCAGCAGCGCCCTTGGGGGGCCCCAGCATTTT
>TRBV30|.|TRBJ1-5|13|many
CAWSVDSNQPQHF
TGTGCCTGGAGTGTTGATAGCAATCAGCCCCAGCATTTT
>TRBV28|.|TRBJ2-2|18|many
CASSFGGLNKDNTGELFF
TGTGCCAGCAGTTTTGGCGGTCTCAATAAGGACAACACCGGGGAGCTGTTTTTT
>TRBV12-3/TRBV12-4|.|TRBJ2-2|12|few
CASSFGTVGLFF
TGTGCCAGCAGTTTTGGGACCGTGGGGCTGTTTTTT
>TRBV6-1|.|TRBJ2-1|13|.
CATATGTYNEQFF
TGTGCCACCGCCACCGGGACGTACAATGAGCAGTTCTTC
>TRBV11-2|.|TRBJ2-6|19|.
CASSQEGGDFLSGANVLTF
TGTGCCAGCAGCCAAGAGGGGGGGGACTTCCTCTCTGGGGCCAACGTCCTGACTTTC
>TRBV28|TRBD2|TRBJ2-2|16|.
CASGRLAGTNTGEPFF
TGTGCCAGCGGCCGACTAGCGGGGACGAACACCGGGGAGCCGTTTTTT
>TRBV4-1|.|TRBJ1-6|12|.
CASSQINSPLHF
TGCGCCAGCAGCCAGATTAATTCACCCCTCCACTTT
>TRBV29-1|.|TRBJ2-7|13|.
CSVAEGNGYEQYF
TGCAGCGTTGCCGAGGGGAATGGGTACGAGCAGTACTTC
>TRBV2|.|TRBJ1-5|15|many
CASSEAGYSNQPQHF
TGTGCCAGCAGTGAAGCGGGGTATAGCAATCAGCCCCAGCATTTT
>TRBV20-1|.|TRBJ1-1|10|few
CSARNEAAFF
TGCAGTGCTAGGAACGAGGCAGCTTTCTTT
>TRBV7-6|TRBD1|TRBJ1-2|15|.
CASSLALTGVSGYTF
TGTGCCAGCAGCTTAGCGCTCACAGGGGTTAGTGGCTACACCTTC
>TRBV6-5|.|TRBJ1-4|14|many
CASSLRERGEKLFF
TGTGCCAGCAGTTTACGGGAGAGGGGCGAAAAACTGTTTTTT
>TRBV24-1|.|TRBJ1-2|15|many
CATTNRERWFVSYTF
TGTGCCACTACAAACCGGGAAAGGTGGTTCGTCAGCTACACCTTC
>TRBV3-1|.|TRBJ2-7|12|few
CASSSQGREQYF
TGTGCCAGCAGTTCCCAGGGCCGCGAGCAGTACTTC
>TRBV29-1|.|TRBJ1-5|12|many
CSAGTANQPQHF
TGCAGCGCAGGGACCGCCAATCAGCCCCAGCATTTT
>TRBV28|TRBD1|TRBJ2-5|14|many
CASSTGTGTETQYF
TGTGCCAGCAGTACCGGGACAGGCACAGAGACCCAGTACTTC
>TRBV13|TRBD1|TRBJ1-1|14|.
CASSSDRDHTEAFF
TGTGCCAGCAGCTCGGACAGGGATCACACTGAAGCTTTCTTT
>TRBV6-2/TRBV6-3|.|TRBJ2-7|13|few
CASSYGVFYEQYF
TGTGCCAGCAGTTATGGTGTGTTCTACGAGCAGTACTTC
>TRBV5-1|TRBD1|TRBJ1-4|14|few
CASSVGQRNEKLFF
TGCGCCAGCAGCGTGGGACAGCGCAATGAAAAACTGTTTTTT
>TRBV10-3|.|TRBJ1-1|14|.
CAISVAGENTEAFF
TGTGCCATCAGTGTCGCAGGGGAGAACACTGAAGCTTTCTTT